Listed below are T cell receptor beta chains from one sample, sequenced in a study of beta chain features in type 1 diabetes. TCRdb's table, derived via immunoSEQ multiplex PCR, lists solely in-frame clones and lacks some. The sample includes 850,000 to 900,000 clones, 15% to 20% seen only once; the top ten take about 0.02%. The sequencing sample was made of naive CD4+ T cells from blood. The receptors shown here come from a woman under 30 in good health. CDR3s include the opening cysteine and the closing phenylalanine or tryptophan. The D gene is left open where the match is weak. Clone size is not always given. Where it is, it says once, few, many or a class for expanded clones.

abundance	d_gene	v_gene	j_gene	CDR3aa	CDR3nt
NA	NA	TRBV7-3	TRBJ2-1	CASSLGGTTNNEQFF	TGTGCCAGCAGCTTAGGGGGGACCACCAACAATGAGCAGTTCTTC
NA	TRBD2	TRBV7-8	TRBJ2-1	CASSPGRFLAGGPETYNEQFF	TGTGCCAGCAGCCCGGGACGGTTTCTAGCGGGAGGGCCTGAGACCTACAATGAGCAGTTCTTC
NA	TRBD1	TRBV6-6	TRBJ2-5	CASCSTGGQETQYF	TGTGCCAGCTGTTCGACAGGGGGCCAGGAGACCCAGTACTTC
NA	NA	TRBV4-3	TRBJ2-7	CASSLKKARGRDTGTYEQYF	TGCGCCAGCAGCCTCAAAAAAGCTAGGGGGCGGGACACAGGGACCTACGAGCAGTACTTC
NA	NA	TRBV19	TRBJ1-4	CASSPGAANEKLFF	TGTGCCAGTAGTCCAGGGGCGGCTAATGAAAAACTGTTTTTT
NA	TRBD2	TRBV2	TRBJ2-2	CASIASGRAGELFF	TGTGCCAGCATCGCTAGCGGGAGGGCCGGGGAGCTGTTTTTT
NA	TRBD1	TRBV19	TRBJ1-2	CASSRRTGTGASSYGYTF	TGTGCCAGTAGTAGGAGAACCGGGACAGGAGCCTCTAGCTATGGCTACACCTTC
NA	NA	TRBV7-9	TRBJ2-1	CASSPRTWTTKSSYNEQFF	TGTGCCAGCAGCCCGAGGACTTGGACCACCAAGAGCTCCTACAATGAGCAGTTCTTC
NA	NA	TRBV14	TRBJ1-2	CASSPGGGYTF	TGTGCCAGCAGCCCGGGTGGGGGCTACACCTTC
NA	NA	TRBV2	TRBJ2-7	CASNVRLMGVPYEQYF	TGTGCCAGCAACGTTCGGCTGATGGGGGTTCCCTACGAGCAGTACTTC
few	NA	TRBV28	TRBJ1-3	CASSFNGNTIYF	TGTGCCAGCAGTTTCAACGGAAACACCATATATTTT
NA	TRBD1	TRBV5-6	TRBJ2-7	CASSTILGQGRYEQYF	TGTGCCAGCAGCACCATTTTAGGACAGGGACGGTACGAGCAGTACTTC
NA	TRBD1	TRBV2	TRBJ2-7	CASKGTTGDYEQYF	TGTGCCAGCAAGGGGACCACAGGGGACTACGAGCAGTACTTC
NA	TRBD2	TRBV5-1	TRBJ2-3	CASSLRASGTSTDTQYF	TGCGCCAGCAGCTTGAGGGCTAGCGGGACCAGCACAGATACGCAGTATTTT
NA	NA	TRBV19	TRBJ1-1	CASSLAGTEAFF	TGTGCCAGTAGTTTGGCTGGGACTGAAGCTTTCTTT
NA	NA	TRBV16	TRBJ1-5	CASSRSNQPQHF	TGTGCCAGCAGCCGGAGCAATCAGCCCCAGCATTTT
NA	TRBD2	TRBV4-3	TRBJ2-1	CASSQGLAPNEQFF	TGCGCCAGCAGCCAAGGACTAGCTCCCAATGAGCAGTTCTTC
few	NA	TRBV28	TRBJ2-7	CASSKQRYEQYF	TGTGCCAGCAGCAAACAGAGATACGAGCAGTACTTC
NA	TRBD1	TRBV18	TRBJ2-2	CASSPQGTVNTGELFF	TGTGCCAGCTCACCACAAGGGACAGTGAACACCGGGGAGCTGTTTTTT
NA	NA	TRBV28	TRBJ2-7	CASSLEGTSYEQYF	TGTGCCAGCAGTTTAGAGGGAACCTCCTACGAGCAGTACTTC
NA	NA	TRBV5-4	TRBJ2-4	CASSLAGGGAKNIQYF	TGTGCCAGCAGCTTGGCCGGCGGGGGCGCCAAAAACATTCAGTACTTC
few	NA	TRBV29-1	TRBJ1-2	CSVAQGKAYGYTF	TGCAGCGTTGCTCAGGGGAAAGCCTATGGCTACACCTTC
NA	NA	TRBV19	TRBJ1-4	CASSIAGRTNEKLFF	TGTGCCAGTAGTATCGCTGGGAGGACTAATGAAAAACTGTTTTTT
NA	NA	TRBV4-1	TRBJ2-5	CASSLKAGQETQYF	TGCGCCAGCAGCCTGAAGGCCGGCCAAGAGACCCAGTACTTC
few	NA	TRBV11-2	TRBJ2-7	CASSFRRDHIYEQYF	TGTGCCAGCAGCTTTCGCCGGGACCACATCTACGAGCAGTACTTC
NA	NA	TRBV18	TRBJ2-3	CASSPYSTTDTQYF	TGTGCCAGCTCACCATACAGCACCACAGATACGCAGTATTTT
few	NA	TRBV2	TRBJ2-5	CASSPRWSGQETQYF	TGTGCCAGCAGCCCCCGATGGAGCGGCCAAGAGACCCAGTACTTC
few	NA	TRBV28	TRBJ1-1	CASSSYRARDRLPEAFF	TGTGCCAGCAGTTCTTACCGAGCCCGGGACCGGCTTCCTGAAGCTTTCTTT
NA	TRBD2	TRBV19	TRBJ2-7	CASSIGLAPYEQYF	TGTGCCAGTAGTATTGGACTAGCGCCCTACGAGCAGTACTTC
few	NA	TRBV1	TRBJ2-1	CTSSPSHPRETTPKQFF	TGCACCAGCAGCCCATCTCACCCTAGGGAAACTACACCTAAGCAGTTCTTC
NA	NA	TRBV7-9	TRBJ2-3	CATRAATDTQYF	TGTGCCACCCGGGCCGCGACGGATACGCAGTATTTT
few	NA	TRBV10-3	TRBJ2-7	CAISVQGGLYEQYF	TGTGCCATCAGTGTTCAGGGGGGACTCTACGAGCAGTACTTC
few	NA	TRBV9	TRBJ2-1	CASSSRRGSGSNEQFF	TGTGCCAGCAGCAGTAGACGAGGGAGTGGAAGCAATGAGCAGTTCTTC
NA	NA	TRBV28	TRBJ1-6	CASSGRLGSPLHF	TGTGCCAGCAGTGGACGTTTGGGTTCACCCCTCCACTTT
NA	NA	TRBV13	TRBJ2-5	CASSPRDGQETQYF	TGTGCCAGCAGCCCCCGGGACGGCCAAGAGACCCAGTACTTC
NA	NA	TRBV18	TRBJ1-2	CASSITENYGYTF	TGTGCCAGCTCAATCACGGAGAACTATGGCTACACCTTC
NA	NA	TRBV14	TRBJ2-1	CASSQDRSGFDEQFF	TGTGCCAGCAGCCAAGACAGGTCCGGGTTTGATGAGCAGTTCTTC
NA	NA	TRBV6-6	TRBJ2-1	CASSPLQGSYNEQFF	TGTGCCAGCAGTCCCCTCCAGGGGTCCTACAATGAGCAGTTCTTC
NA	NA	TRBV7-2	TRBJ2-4	CASSSLGGLAKNIQYF	TGTGCCAGCAGCTCCTTGGGGGGCTTAGCCAAAAACATTCAGTACTTC
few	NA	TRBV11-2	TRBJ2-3	CASSLRRGRGDTQYF	TGTGCCAGCAGCTTAAGAAGGGGCCGGGGGGATACGCAGTATTTT
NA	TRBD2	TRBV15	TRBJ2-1	CATSGGTKRGDEQFF	TGTGCCACCAGCGGCGGGACTAAGCGTGGCGATGAGCAGTTCTTC
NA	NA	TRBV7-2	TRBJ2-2	CASSPQAGRNTGELFF	TGTGCCAGCAGCCCTCAGGCAGGCCGGAACACCGGGGAGCTGTTTTTT
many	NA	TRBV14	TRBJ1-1	CASQIMNTEAFF	TGTGCCAGCCAGATCATGAACACTGAAGCTTTCTTT
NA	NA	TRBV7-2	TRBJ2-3	CASSLGSFVSTQYF	TGTGCCAGCAGCTTAGGCTCGTTCGTTAGTACGCAGTATTTT
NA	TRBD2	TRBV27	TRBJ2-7	CASSLTGLAGNYEQYF	TGTGCCAGCAGTTTAACAGGACTAGCGGGGAACTACGAGCAGTACTTC
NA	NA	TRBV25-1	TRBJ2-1	CASSEYQDYNEQFF	TGTGCCAGCAGTGAATACCAGGACTACAATGAGCAGTTCTTC
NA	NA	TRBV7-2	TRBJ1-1	CASSLVPTKNTEAFF	TGTGCCAGCAGCTTAGTCCCCACGAAGAACACTGAAGCTTTCTTT
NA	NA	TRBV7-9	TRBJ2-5	CASSTGQMYQETQYF	TGTGCCAGCAGCACGGGACAAATGTACCAAGAGACCCAGTACTTC